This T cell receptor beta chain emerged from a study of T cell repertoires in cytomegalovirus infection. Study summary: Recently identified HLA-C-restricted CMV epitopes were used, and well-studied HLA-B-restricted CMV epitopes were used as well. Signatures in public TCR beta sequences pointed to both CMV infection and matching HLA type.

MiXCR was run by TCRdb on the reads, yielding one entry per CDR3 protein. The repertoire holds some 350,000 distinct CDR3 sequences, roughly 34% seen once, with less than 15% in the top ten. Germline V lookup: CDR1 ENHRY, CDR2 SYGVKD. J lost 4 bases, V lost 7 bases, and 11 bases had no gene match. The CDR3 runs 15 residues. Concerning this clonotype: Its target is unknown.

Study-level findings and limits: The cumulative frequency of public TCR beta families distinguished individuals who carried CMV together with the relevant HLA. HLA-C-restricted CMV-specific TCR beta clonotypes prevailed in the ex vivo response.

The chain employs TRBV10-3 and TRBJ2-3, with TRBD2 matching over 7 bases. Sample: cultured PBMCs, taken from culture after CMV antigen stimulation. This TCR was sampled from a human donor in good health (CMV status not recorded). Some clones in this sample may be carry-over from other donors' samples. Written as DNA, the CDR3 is TGTGCCATCACCTCGACTAGCAGTGGGCCAGATACGCAGTATTTT. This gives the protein CAITSTSSGPDTQYF.